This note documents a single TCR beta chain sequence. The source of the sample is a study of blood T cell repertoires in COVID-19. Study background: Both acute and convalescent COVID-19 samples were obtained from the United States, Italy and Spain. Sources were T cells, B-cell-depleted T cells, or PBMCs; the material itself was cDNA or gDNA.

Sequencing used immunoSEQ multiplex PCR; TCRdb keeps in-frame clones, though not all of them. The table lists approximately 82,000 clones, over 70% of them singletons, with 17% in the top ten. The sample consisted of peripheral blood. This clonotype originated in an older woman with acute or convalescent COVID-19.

CDR3 in DNA: TGTGCCAGCTCCCCCGGACAGGGGGCTGGGGCTTTCTTT. It encodes CASSPGQGAGAFF. The V call is TRBV18, the J call TRBJ1-1; 11 bases line up with TRBD1. Per germline, CDR1 KGHSH and CDR2 LQKENI. The CDR3 loop spans 13 amino acids. Trimming took 6 bases from V and 11 from J; bases not matched to a gene: 8.